The 23 T cell receptor beta chains in this list originate from one sample, sequenced in a study of T cells in narcolepsy. Assay used: immunoSEQ multiplex PCR; TCRdb lists only in-frame clones, some missing. The sample yields about 30,000 clones, about 85% seen once. Sequencing was performed on CD45RA- memory CD4+ T cells from PBMCs. These TCRs come from a human donor with narcolepsy.

The V call is TRBV4-2, the J call TRBJ2-7, with TRBD1 matching over 12 bases. The CDR3 sequence is 16 residues long. V lost 0 bases to trimming and J lost 7 bases; unmatched junction nucleotides: 7. The V gene's germline CDR1 is LGHNA and CDR2 YNFKEQ. The chain's CDR3 is CASSQDPRDRGREQYF. In DNA form, the CDR3 reads TGTGCCAGCAGCCAAGACCCCCGGGACAGGGGGCGAGAGCAGTACTTC.

The rearrangement links TRBV5-4 to TRBJ2-5, with 11 bases aligning to TRBD1. Unmatched junction bases numbered 4, after V lost 3 bases and J lost 3 bases. This CDR3 has 15 residues. Per the germline V gene, CDR1 is SGHNT and CDR2 is YYREEE (reference sequence). Here the CDR3 DNA reads TGTGCCAGCAGCTATGGGGACAGGGGGAAAGAGACCCAGTACTTC. Amino acid sequence: CASSYGDRGKETQYF.

The rearrangement joins TRBV6-4 to TRBJ1-1; D is perhaps TRBD1 (5 bases). V lost 3 bases and J 7 bases, leaving 18 bases between the germline ends. The CDR3 loop spans 15 amino acids. Germline V lookup: CDR1 MRHNA, CDR2 SNTAGT. The CDR3, as DNA: TGTGCCAGCAGTGAAGGAGTAGTAGGGGCCTATGAAGCTTTCTTT. It encodes CASSEGVVGAYEAFF.

V usage is TRBV9 and J usage is TRBJ2-5; D gene uncertain. This CDR3 spans 15 amino acids. Trimming cost V 3 bases and J 5 bases, with 17 bases left between them. Germline-derived CDR1 and CDR2 are SGDLS and YYNGEE. CDR3 protein: CASSAGSAGYETQYF. DNA of the CDR3: TGTGCCAGCAGCGCCGGATCAGCCGGATATGAGACCCAGTACTTC.

V and J are TRBV18 and TRBJ1-6, with 9 bases that match TRBD1. The CDR3 covers 14 residues. Germline-derived CDR1 and CDR2 are KGHSH and LQKENI. V shed 4 bases and J 7 bases; nucleotides not matched to a gene: 2. The CDR3 here is CASSRDRENSPLHF. CDR3 coding DNA: TGTGCCAGCTCACGGGACAGGGAGAATTCACCCCTCCACTTT.

The rearrangement uses TRBV7-2 and TRBJ2-5; perhaps TRBD2 as D (6 bases). This CDR3 is built from 15 residues. The germline V gene has CDR1 SGHTA and CDR2 FQGNSA. V was cut by 1 base and J by 1 base, with 10 bases left in between. The CDR3 protein is CASSLGMGGQETQYF. In DNA form, the CDR3 reads TGTGCCAGCAGCTTAGGTATGGGGGGCCAAGAGACCCAGTACTTC.

The V call is TRBV7-8, the J call TRBJ2-5; D gene ambiguous. With 4 bases removed from V and 1 base from J, the gap between germline ends came to 10 bases. Germline V lookup: CDR1 SGHVS, CDR2 FQNEAQ. There are 14 residues in the CDR3. The CDR3 sequence: CASSSRLTQETQYF. The CDR3, as DNA: TGTGCCAGCAGCTCGAGACTGACCCAAGAGACCCAGTACTTC.

V and J are TRBV18 and TRBJ2-5; a weak D match, TRBD2 (6 bases). Germline-derived CDR1 and CDR2 are KGHSH and LQKENI. V dropped 3 bases and J dropped 5 bases, with 13 bases sitting between them. The CDR3 length is 14 residues. The CDR3, as DNA: TGTGCCAGCTCACCCTCTGCTGGAGGGGAGACCCAGTACTTC. Translation gives CASSPSAGGETQYF.

This clone was found once. The chain employs TRBV9 and TRBJ2-1, with 8 bases identical to TRBD1. From germline, CDR1 is SGDLS and CDR2 YYNGEE. V was clipped by 3 bases and J by 0 bases; unmatched bases: 11. The CDR3 sequence is 18 residues long. The DNA of the CDR3 is TGTGCCAGCAGCGGGACAACCAGACAGGGGAGCTCCTACAATGAGCAGTTCTTC. This gives the protein CASSGTTRQGSSYNEQFF. The whole variable domain, remainder taken from reference TRBV9 and TRBJ2-1, is DSGVTQTPKHLITATGQRVTLRCSPRSGDLSVYWYQQSLDQGLQFLIQYYNGEERAKGNILERFSAQQFPDLHSELNLSSLELGDSALYFCASSGTTRQGSSYNEQFFGPGTRLTVL.

A word on this clone: In the same sample, other DNA sequences code for this CDR3. CDR3 coding DNA: TGTGCCTGGGGGGGGCTAGCGGGGGGCCTAGGAAATGAGCAGTTCTTC. This gives the protein CAWGGLAGGLGNEQFF. The genes are TRBV30 and TRBJ2-1, with TRBD2 identical over 11 bases. The CDR3 has 16 amino acids. Trimming cost V 5 bases and J 7 bases; bases outside gene matches: 13. Per the germline V gene, CDR1 is GTSNPN and CDR2 is SVGIG (reference sequence).

This clone was observed a handful of times. The rearrangement links TRBV18 to TRBJ2-2; TRBD2 aligns across 8 bases. This CDR3 has 16 residues. Germline V CDR1 and CDR2: KGHSH, LQKENI. V dropped 0 bases and J dropped 2; count of bases not matched to a gene: 2. CDR3 DNA: TGTGCCAGCTCACCACCGCGGGGGGCAAACACCGGGGAGCTGTTTTTT. This encodes CASSPPRGANTGELFF.

This rearrangement joins TRBV16 to TRBJ2-5, with D possibly TRBD1 on 5 matching bases. The CDR3 spans 16 residues. The V end lost 0 bases, the J end lost 5 bases, and 16 bases lay between the germline ends. Germline assignment: CDR1 KGHSY and CDR2 FQNENV. The CDR3 DNA reads as TGTGCCAGCAGCCAATCAAGGGCAGGGTCAGGGGAGACCCAGTACTTC. Protein product: CASSQSRAGSGETQYF.

V gene TRBV9 combines with J gene TRBJ1-1; no clear D gene. Germline V gives CDR1 SGDLS, CDR2 YYNGEE. V was clipped by 0 bases and J by 3 bases, with 12 bases between them. The CDR3 length is 15 residues. In nucleotides, the CDR3 is TGTGCCAGCAGCGTAGGAACCCTTGGGGACACTGAAGCTTTCTTT. Amino acids: CASSVGTLGDTEAFF.

The gene calls are TRBV27 and TRBJ1-1; 9 bases are a match to TRBD1. The CDR3 covers 16 residues. The germline CDR1 and CDR2 sequences are MNHEY and SMNVEV (reference sequence). V lost 2 bases and J lost 4; bases outside the gene matches: 8. In nucleotides, the CDR3 is TGTGCCAGCAGTTTAACGGGCGGACAGGGGCCCACTGAAGCTTTCTTT. This encodes CASSLTGGQGPTEAFF.

V usage is TRBV5-3 and J usage is TRBJ2-5; TRBD1 matches 9 bases. TRBV5-3 is annotated as an ORF whose role is uncertain. V was clipped by 1 base and J by 5 bases; unmatched bases: 12. The CDR3 has 17 residues. Written as DNA, the CDR3 is TGTGCCAGAAGCTTGTCCCGGGGACAGGGAACTCGGGAGACCCAGTACTTC. The encoded protein is CARSLSRGQGTRETQYF.

The chain combines TRBV19 with TRBJ2-7, with a weak D call TRBD1 (5 bases). The CDR3 consists of 14 residues. V lost 2 bases and J 1 base, leaving 9 bases between the germline ends. Germline assignment: CDR1 LNHDA and CDR2 SQIVND (reference sequence). CDR3 sequence: CASSISGQSYEQYF. CDR3 DNA sequence: TGTGCCAGTAGTATATCCGGACAATCCTACGAGCAGTACTTC.

Here the CDR3 reads CASSRTSGAQETQYF. In DNA form, the CDR3 reads TGTGCCAGTAGCCGTACCTCAGGGGCTCAAGAGACCCAGTACTTC. The genes are TRBV19 and TRBJ2-5, with D tentatively TRBD1 (6 bases). The CDR3 contains 15 residues. V lost 6 bases and J 2 bases, leaving 16 bases between the germline ends. Germline CDR1 and CDR2: LNHDA and SQIVND (reference sequence).

The V call is TRBV7-2, the J call TRBJ2-5, with TRBD2 matching 7 bases. V was clipped by 2 bases and J by 4 bases; unmatched bases: 4. Germline CDR1 reads SGHTA; CDR2 reads FQGNSA. This CDR3 region has 14 residues. The DNA of the CDR3 is TGTGCCAGCAGCTTATGGGAGGGGCGAGAGACCCAGTACTTC. It codes for CASSLWEGRETQYF.

This clone appeared once. The chain joins TRBV28 to TRBJ2-5; TRBD2 might be the D (6 bases). Germline CDR1 reads MDHEN; CDR2 reads SYDVKM. V was clipped by 6 bases and J by 5 bases, with 16 bases between them. The CDR3 totals 14 residues. The CDR3 nucleotides read TGTGCCAGCAGGCGGACTAATCCGCCTGAGACCCAGTACTTC. Its translation is CASRRTNPPETQYF.

Remarks on this clone: The sample has other DNA sequences that encode this CDR3 too. The chain uses TRBV6-5 and TRBJ2-2; D unresolved. Germline loops: CDR1 MNHEY, CDR2 SVGAGI. V was pared by 4 bases and J by 6 bases, with 3 bases between. The CDR3 is 11 residues long. CDR3 region: CASSSPGELFF. The CDR3 nucleotides are TGTGCCAGCAGTTCCCCCGGGGAGCTGTTTTTT.

The chain carries TRBV5-1 and TRBJ1-3; D might be TRBD1 (6 bases). Germline V gives CDR1 SGHRS, CDR2 YFSETQ. Trimming removed 0 bases at V and 2 bases at J, with 9 bases between. CDR3 size: 15 residues. CDR3 DNA: TGCGCCAGCAGCTTGGATTGGGGGCCTGGAAACACCATATATTTT. It codes for CASSLDWGPGNTIYF.

The rearrangement uses TRBV19 and TRBJ1-6; weak D call: TRBD1 (5 bases). This CDR3 is 15 amino acids long. Germline CDR1 and CDR2: LNHDA and SQIVND (reference sequence). Trimming stripped 3 bases from V and 10 bases from J, with 16 bases between. Here the CDR3 reads CASSINRDVGSPLHF. In DNA form, the CDR3 reads TGTGCCAGTAGTATTAACCGGGACGTCGGATCACCCCTCCACTTT.

Here the CDR3 DNA reads TGCGCCAGCAGCTTAAGTCTGGGGTTGAACACTGAAGCTTTCTTT. Encoded protein: CASSLSLGLNTEAFF. The chain links TRBV5-1 to TRBJ1-1; D not resolved. CDR3 length equals 15 residues. The V and J ends lost 2 bases and 0 bases respectively, with 11 bases between them. Germline CDR1 SGHRS, CDR2 YFSETQ. Looking up the rest from reference TRBV5-1 and TRBJ1-1 gives the full variable domain: KAGVTQTPRYLIKTRGQQVTLSCSPISGHRSVSWYQQTPGQGLQFLFEYFSETQRNKGNFPGRFSGRQFSNSRSEMNVSTLELGDSALYLCASSLSLGLNTEAFFGQGTRLTVV.